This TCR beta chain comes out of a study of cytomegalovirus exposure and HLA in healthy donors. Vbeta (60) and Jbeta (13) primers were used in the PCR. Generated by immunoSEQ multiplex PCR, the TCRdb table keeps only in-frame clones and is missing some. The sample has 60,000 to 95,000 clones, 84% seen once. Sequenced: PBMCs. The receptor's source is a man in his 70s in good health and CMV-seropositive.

In DNA form, the CDR3 reads TGCGCCAGCAGCTTGGAGGGGTACGGCTATGGCTACACCTTC. This gives the protein CASSLEGYGYGYTF. V gene TRBV5-1 combines with J gene TRBJ1-2; tentative D call: TRBD1 (5 bases). V lost 0 bases and J lost 4, with 10 bases in between. The V gene's germline CDR1 is SGHRS and CDR2 YFSETQ. This CDR3 is 14 amino acids long.